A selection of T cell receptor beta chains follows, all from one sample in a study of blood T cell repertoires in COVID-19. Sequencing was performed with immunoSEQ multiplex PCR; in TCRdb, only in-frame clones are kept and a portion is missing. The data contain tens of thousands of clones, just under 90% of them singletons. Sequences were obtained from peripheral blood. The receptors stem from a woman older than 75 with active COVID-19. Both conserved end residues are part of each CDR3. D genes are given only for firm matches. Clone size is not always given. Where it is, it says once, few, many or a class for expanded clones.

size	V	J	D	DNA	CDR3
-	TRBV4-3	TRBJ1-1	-	TGCGCCAGCAGCCAAGGGGGCAGGGAGAACACTGAAGCTTTCTTT	CASSQGGRENTEAFF
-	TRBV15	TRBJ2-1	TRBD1	TGTGCCACCAGCAGAGATCTCGCGGACAGGGCCGACAATGAGCAGTTCTTC	CATSRDLADRADNEQFF
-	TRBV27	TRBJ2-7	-	TGTGCCAGCAGTCTCAAGCGGAGCTCCTACGAGCAGTACTTC	CASSLKRSSYEQYF
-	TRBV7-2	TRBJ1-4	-	TGTGCCAGCAGCTCCTCGCTATCAGGGGTTCGGGAAAAACTGTTTTTT	CASSSSLSGVREKLFF
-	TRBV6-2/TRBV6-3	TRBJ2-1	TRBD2	TGTGCCAGCAGTTCCGCGACTAGCGGGAGGTACAATGAGCAGTTCTTC	CASSSATSGRYNEQFF
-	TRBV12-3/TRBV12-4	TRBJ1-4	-	TGTGCCAGCAGTTTTTTAGGGACAACGAAACTGTTTTTT	CASSFLGTTKLFF
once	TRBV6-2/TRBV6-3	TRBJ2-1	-	TGTGCCAGCAGTTACTCGACGCACATCGGGAGTCCCCACAATGAGCAGTTCTTC	CASSYSTHIGSPHNEQFF
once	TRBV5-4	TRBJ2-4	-	TGTGCCAGCAGCTTGAGCGTTAACAACATTCAGTACTTC	CASSLSVNNIQYF
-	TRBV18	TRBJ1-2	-	TGTGCCAGCTCACCACCTTTGCCCCCTATGGCTAGGACCTTC	CASSPPLPPMARTF
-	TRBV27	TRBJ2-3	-	TGTGCCAGCAGCTTTTACCGCGGAGATACGCAGTATTTT	CASSFYRGDTQYF
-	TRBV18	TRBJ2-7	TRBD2	TGTGCCAGCTCACCACCGTCGGGAGGGCTTTACGAGCAGTACTTC	CASSPPSGGLYEQYF
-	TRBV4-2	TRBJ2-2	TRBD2	TGTGCCAGCAGCGCTGCGGCTAGCGGGACAACCGGGGAGCTGTTTTTT	CASSAAASGTTGELFF
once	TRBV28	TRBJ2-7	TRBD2	TGTGCCAGCAGTTCCCCCGCCGCGGGAGGCGAGCAGTACTTC	CASSSPAAGGEQYF
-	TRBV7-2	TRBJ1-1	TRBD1	TGTGCCAGCAGCCCAGGGGGGTTCGACACTGAAGCTTTCTTT	CASSPGGFDTEAFF
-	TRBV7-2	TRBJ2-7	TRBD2	TGTGCCAGCAGCTTAGCTAGCGGGGGGATTATACTTTACGAGCAGTACTTC	CASSLASGGIILYEQYF
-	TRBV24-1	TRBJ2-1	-	TGTGCCACCAGTGATTCGGGGTACAATGAGCAGTTCTTC	CATSDSGYNEQFF
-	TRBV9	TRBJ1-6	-	TGTGCCAGCAGCGTACGGGAGGATTCACCCCTCCACTTT	CASSVREDSPLHF
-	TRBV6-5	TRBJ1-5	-	TGTGCCAGCAGTCAGACAGTCAATCAGCCCCAGCATTTT	CASSQTVNQPQHF
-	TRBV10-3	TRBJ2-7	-	TGTGCCATCAGCCCTGCCGGGCAGGGGCCGAGCGAGCAGTACTTC	CAISPAGQGPSEQYF
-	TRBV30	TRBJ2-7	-	TGTGCCTGGAGCCTCAGGGGATCCTACGAGCAGTACTTC	CAWSLRGSYEQYF
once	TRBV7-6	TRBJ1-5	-	TGTGCCAGCAGCTTAGCCCCAGGGATGATTCAGCCCCAGCATTTT	CASSLAPGMIQPQHF
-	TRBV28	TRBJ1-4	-	TGTGCCAGCAGTTTAAGAGGGGAAAAACTGTTTTTT	CASSLRGEKLFF
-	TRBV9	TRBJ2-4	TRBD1	TGTGCCAGCAGCACTCCACAGGGGGCTGAAAACATTCAGTACTTC	CASSTPQGAENIQYF
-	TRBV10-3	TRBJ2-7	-	TGTGCCATCATGGAGGCAGCAAAGGGCTACGAGCAGTACTTC	CAIMEAAKGYEQYF
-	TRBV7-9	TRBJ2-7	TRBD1	TGTGCCAGCAGCTTAGATGGTGAAGGGGGCCACGAGCAGTACTTC	CASSLDGEGGHEQYF
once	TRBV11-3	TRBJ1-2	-	TGTGCCAGCAGCTCGAGGGACTATCGCTACACCTTC	CASSSRDYRYTF
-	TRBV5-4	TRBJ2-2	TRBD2	TGTGCCAGCAGGCTAGCGGGAGGGCCCTCCGGGGAGCTGTTTTTT	CASRLAGGPSGELFF
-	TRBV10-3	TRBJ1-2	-	TGTGCCATCAGTGCAGGACAGCTAAACTATGGCTACACCTTC	CAISAGQLNYGYTF
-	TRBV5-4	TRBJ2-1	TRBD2	TGTGCCAGCAGCCTGACTAGCGGGAGGCAGTACAATGAGCAGTTCTTC	CASSLTSGRQYNEQFF
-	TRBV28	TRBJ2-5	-	TGTGCCAGCTCTCCCGGGATACAAGAGACCCAGTACTTC	CASSPGIQETQYF
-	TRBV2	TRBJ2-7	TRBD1	TGTGCCACGTGCCGGGACAGGGGCCACGAGCAGTACTTC	CATCRDRGHEQYF
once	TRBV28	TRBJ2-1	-	TGTGCCAGCAGTTTTGAGCTCGGGTTGAATGAGCAGTTCTTC	CASSFELGLNEQFF
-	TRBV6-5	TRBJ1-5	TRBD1	TGTGCCAGCAGAAGGGACAGGGTCGCCAATCAGCCCCAGCATTTT	CASRRDRVANQPQHF
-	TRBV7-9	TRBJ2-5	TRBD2	TGTGCCAGCAGCTTAGGCCCGGGACTAGCGGGAGGAGAGACCCAGTACTTC	CASSLGPGLAGGETQYF
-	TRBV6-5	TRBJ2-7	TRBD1	TGTGCCAGCAGTTTCCGGGACAGGGTCTACGAGCAGTACTTC	CASSFRDRVYEQYF
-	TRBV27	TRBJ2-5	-	TGTGCCAGCAGTTTAAGGGCAGGGATTCAAGAGACCCAGTACTTC	CASSLRAGIQETQYF
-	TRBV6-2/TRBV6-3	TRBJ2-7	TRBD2	TGTGCCAGCAGTTGGGCCCCGTTTGGGGGGGGACGCGAGCAGTACTTC	CASSWAPFGGGREQYF
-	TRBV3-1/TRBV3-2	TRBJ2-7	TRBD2	TGTGCCAGCAGCCTAGGCGGAGCGGGACTCTACGAGCAGTACTTC	CASSLGGAGLYEQYF
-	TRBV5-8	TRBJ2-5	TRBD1	TGTGCCAACGGACAGGGTAGGAAGGAGACCCAGTACTTC	CANGQGRKETQYF
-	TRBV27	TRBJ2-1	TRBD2	TGTGCCAGCAGTTTACTAGTCCCTAGCGGGAGGTACAATGAGCAGTTCTTC	CASSLLVPSGRYNEQFF
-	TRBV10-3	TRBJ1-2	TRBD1	TGTGCCATCAGTGACCTGGGCAGGGGGCCTAGGGTTATTGGCTACACCTTC	CAISDLGRGPRVIGYTF
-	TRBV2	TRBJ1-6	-	TGTGCCAGCAGGGACAACCTTGCACCCCTCCACTTT	CASRDNLAPLHF
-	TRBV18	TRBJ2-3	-	TGTGCCAGCTCGGTCAACGGGGGAGGTGCAGATACGCAGTATTTT	CASSVNGGGADTQYF
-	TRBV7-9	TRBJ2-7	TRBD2	TGTGCCAGCAGCGATATATGGGGACTAGCGGGGACCTACGAGCAGTACTTC	CASSDIWGLAGTYEQYF
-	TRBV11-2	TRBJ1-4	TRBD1	TGTGCCAGCAGCTTGAGACAGGGGATTAATGAAAAACTGTTTTTT	CASSLRQGINEKLFF
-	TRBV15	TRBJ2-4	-	TGTGCCACGGGGTTGAGGGACATTCAGTACTTC	CATGLRDIQYF
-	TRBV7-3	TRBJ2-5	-	TGTGCCAGCAGCAAACGGTCCCAAGAGACCCAGTACTTC	CASSKRSQETQYF
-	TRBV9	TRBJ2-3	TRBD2	TGTGCCAGCAGCGCGCCTAGCGGGAGGGCAGATACGCAGTATTTT	CASSAPSGRADTQYF
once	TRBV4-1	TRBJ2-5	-	TGCGCCAGCAGCCAAGTACCAGTGGAAGAGACCCAGTACTTC	CASSQVPVEETQYF
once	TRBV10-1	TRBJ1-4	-	TGCGCCAGCAGTGATCAGGGGTTTCTGTTTTTT	CASSDQGFLFF
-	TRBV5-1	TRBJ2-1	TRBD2	TGCGCCAGCAGCTTGGCCCGGGCGGGGGCCTACAATGAGCAGTTCTTC	CASSLARAGAYNEQFF
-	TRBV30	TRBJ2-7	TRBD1	TGTGCCTGGAGCGCGGACAGGGGGTTCGAGCAGTACTTC	CAWSADRGFEQYF
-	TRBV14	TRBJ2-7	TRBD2	TGTGCCAGCAGCCCCGGGACTAGATCCGAGCAGTACTTC	CASSPGTRSEQYF